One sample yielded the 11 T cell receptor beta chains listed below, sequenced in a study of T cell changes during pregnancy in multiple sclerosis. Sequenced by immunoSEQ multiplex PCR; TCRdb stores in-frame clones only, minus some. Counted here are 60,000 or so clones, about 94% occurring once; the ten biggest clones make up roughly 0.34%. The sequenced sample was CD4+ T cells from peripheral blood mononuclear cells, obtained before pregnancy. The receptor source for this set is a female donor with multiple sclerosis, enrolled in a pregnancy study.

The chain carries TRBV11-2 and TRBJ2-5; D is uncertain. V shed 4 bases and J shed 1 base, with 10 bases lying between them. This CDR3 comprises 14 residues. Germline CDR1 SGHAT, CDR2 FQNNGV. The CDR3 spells CASSSWRTQETQYF. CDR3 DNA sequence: TGTGCCAGCAGCTCCTGGAGAACCCAAGAGACCCAGTACTTC. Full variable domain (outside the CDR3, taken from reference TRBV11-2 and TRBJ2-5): EAGVAQSPRYKIIEKRQSVAFWCNPISGHATLYWYQQILGQGPKLLIQFQNNGVVDDSQLPKDRFSAERLKGVDSTLKIQPAKLEDSAVYLCASSSWRTQETQYFGPGTRLLVL.

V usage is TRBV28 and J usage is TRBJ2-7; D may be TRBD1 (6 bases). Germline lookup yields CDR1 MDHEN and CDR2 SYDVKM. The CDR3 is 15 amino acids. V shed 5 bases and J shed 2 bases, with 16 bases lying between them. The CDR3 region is CASSSSGGPTYEQYF. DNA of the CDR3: TGTGCCAGCAGTAGTAGTGGGGGCCCAACCTACGAGCAGTACTTC. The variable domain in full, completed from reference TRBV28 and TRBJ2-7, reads DVKVTQSSRYLVKRTGEKVFLECVQDMDHENMFWYRQDPGLGLRLIYFSYDVKMKEKGDIPEGYSVSREKKERFSLILESASTNQTSMYLCASSSSGGPTYEQYFGPGTRLTVT.

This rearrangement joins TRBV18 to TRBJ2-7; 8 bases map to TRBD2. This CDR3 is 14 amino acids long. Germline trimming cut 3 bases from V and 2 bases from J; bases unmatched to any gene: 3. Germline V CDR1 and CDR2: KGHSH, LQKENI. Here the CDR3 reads CASSPERGTYEQYF. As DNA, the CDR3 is TGTGCCAGCTCACCGGAGCGGGGGACCTACGAGCAGTACTTC.

The CDR3 bases are TGTGCCAGCAGCTTACCCTGGACTAGCGGGAGTTATGAGCAGTACTTC. Residues: CASSLPWTSGSYEQYF. The chain has TRBV7-9 and TRBJ2-7; 13 positions agree with TRBD2. V dropped 2 bases and J dropped 7; count of bases not matched to a gene: 8. This CDR3 spans 16 amino acids. Germline lookup yields CDR1 SEHNR and CDR2 FQNEAQ (reference sequence).

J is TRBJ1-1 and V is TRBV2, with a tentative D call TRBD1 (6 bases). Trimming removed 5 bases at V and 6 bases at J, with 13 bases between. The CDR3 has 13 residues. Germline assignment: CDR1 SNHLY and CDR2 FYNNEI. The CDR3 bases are TGTGCCAGCAGTCTAGGGGGACGCGCTGAAGCTTTCTTT. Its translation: CASSLGGRAEAFF. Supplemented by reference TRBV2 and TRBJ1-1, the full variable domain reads EPEVTQTPSHQVTQMGQEVILRCVPISNHLYFYWYRQILGQKVEFLVSFYNNEISEKSEIFDDQFSVERPDGSNFTLKIRSTKLEDSAMYFCASSLGGRAEAFFGQGTRLTVV.

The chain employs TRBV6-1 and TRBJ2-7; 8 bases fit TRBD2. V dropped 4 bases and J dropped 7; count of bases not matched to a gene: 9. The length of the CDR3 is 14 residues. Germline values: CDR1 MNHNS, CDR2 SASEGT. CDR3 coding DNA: TGTGCCAGCAGTGTTCGGGGGGGAGTCCGAGAGCAGTACTTC. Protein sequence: CASSVRGGVREQYF.

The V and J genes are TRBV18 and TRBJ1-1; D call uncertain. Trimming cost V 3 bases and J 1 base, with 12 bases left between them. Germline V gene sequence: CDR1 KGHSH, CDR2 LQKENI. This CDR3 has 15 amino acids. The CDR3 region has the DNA TGTGCCAGCTCACCGCCGGGGTCCCGGAACACTGAAGCTTTCTTT. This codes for CASSPPGSRNTEAFF.

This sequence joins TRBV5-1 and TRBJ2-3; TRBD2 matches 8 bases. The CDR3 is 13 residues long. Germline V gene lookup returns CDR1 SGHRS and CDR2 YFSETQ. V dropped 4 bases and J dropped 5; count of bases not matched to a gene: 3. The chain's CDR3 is CASSPAGGDTQYF. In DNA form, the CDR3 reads TGCGCCAGCAGCCCGGCGGGAGGAGATACGCAGTATTTT.

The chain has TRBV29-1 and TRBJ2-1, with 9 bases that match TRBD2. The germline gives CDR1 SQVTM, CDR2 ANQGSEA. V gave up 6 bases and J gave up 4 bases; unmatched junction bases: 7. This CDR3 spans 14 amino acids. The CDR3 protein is CSVSGTSHYNEQFF. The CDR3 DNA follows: TGCAGCGTCTCCGGGACTAGCCATTACAATGAGCAGTTCTTC.

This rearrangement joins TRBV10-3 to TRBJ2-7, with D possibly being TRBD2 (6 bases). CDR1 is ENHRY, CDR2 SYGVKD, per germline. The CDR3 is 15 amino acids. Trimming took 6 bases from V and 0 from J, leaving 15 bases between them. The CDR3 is CAIRHRDSDSYEQYF. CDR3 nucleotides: TGTGCCATCAGGCACCGGGACTCCGACTCCTACGAGCAGTACTTC.

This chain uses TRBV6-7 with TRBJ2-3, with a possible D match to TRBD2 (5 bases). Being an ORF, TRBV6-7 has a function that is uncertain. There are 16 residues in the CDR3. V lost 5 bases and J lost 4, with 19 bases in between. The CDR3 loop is CASSAPNGVKADTQYF. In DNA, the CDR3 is TGTGCCAGCAGTGCCCCTAACGGGGTGAAGGCAGATACGCAGTATTTT.